One TCR beta chain is described in this entry. This sample was included in a study of blood T cell repertoires in COVID-19. Germline CDR1 reads MDHEN; CDR2 reads SYDVKM. V dropped 4 bases and J dropped 5; count of bases not matched to a gene: 4. The CDR3 is 15 residues long. Some clones are missing from TCRdb's copy, which holds only in-frame ones; the method was immunoSEQ multiplex PCR. This table has under 200,000 clones, about 80% appearing once. The chain combines TRBV28 with TRBJ2-3; the match to TRBD1 covers 12 bases. Sample: peripheral blood. This receptor was obtained from a human donor in a cohort sampled during active COVID-19. CDR3 bases: TGTGCCAGCAGTTGGGACAGGGGGCATGGAGATACGCAGTATTTT. Its protein product is CASSWDRGHGDTQYF.